This T cell receptor (beta chain) emerged from a study of PD-1 blockade in classical Hodgkin lymphoma. V was clipped by 7 bases and J by 4 bases; unmatched bases: 13. Germline V CDR1 and CDR2: SGHVS, FQNEAQ. The CDR3 spans 16 residues. Repertoires were generated with immunoSEQ multiplex PCR, while TCRdb's copy carries only in-frame clones and drops some. The sample includes about 72,000 clones, approximately 94% of them seen just once. Study observations and caveats: Possibly reflecting disease activity or prior therapy, repertoire differences have causes that remain undefined.

All the patients suffered relapse after autologous stem cell transplantation, and brentuximab vedotin exposure differed. As for this clone: Its antigen remains unidentified.

Specimen: peripheral blood mononuclear cells (PBMCs), collected at baseline. This clonotype was obtained from a human donor with classical Hodgkin lymphoma. The gene calls are TRBV7-8 and TRBJ2-1; 7 nucleotides agree with TRBD2. CDR3 region: CASNFPWGGDYNEQFF. CDR3 in DNA: TGTGCCAGCAACTTCCCGTGGGGGGGAGATTACAATGAGCAGTTCTTC.